Listed below are T cell receptor beta chains from one sample, sequenced in a study of blood T cell repertoires in COVID-19. Repertoires were generated with immunoSEQ multiplex PCR, while TCRdb's copy carries only in-frame clones and drops some. The sample records about 200,000 clones, more than 75% being singletons. Sequencing was performed on peripheral blood. All receptors derive from a human donor in a cohort sampled during active COVID-19. Each CDR3 is given with its conserved first and last residue. D genes are given only for firm matches. Not every row has a clone size; where given, it reads once, few, many or a size class.

>TRBJ1-1|TRBD1|-|TRBV7-2
CASSSKGATEAFF
TGTGCCAGCAGCTCTAAGGGGGCCACTGAAGCTTTCTTT
>TRBJ2-2|-|-|TRBV28
CASSLFARDTGELFF
TGTGCCAGCAGTTTATTTGCTCGGGACACCGGGGAGCTGTTTTTT
>TRBJ2-3|TRBD2|once|TRBV19
CASSILLAGSTDTQYF
TGTGCCAGTAGTATCTTACTAGCGGGGAGCACAGATACGCAGTATTTT
>TRBJ2-4|-|-|TRBV6-6
CASSLIGDLNIQYF
TGTGCCAGCAGCCTCATCGGGGACTTAAACATTCAGTACTTC
>TRBJ1-2|-|-|TRBV14
CASSVHTNYGYTF
TGTGCCAGCAGCGTACACACTAACTATGGCTACACCTTC
>TRBJ2-6|-|-|TRBV30
CAWGRKSSGANVLTF
TGTGCCTGGGGGAGAAAGAGCTCTGGGGCCAACGTCCTGACTTTC
>TRBJ2-5|TRBD2|-|TRBV7-9
CASSLSGTGPQETQYF
TGTGCCAGCAGCTTAAGCGGGACGGGGCCTCAAGAGACCCAGTACTTC
>TRBJ1-4|TRBD1|once|TRBV5-1
CASSLEGQGGEKLFF
TGCGCCAGCAGCTTGGAGGGACAGGGAGGGGAAAAACTGTTTTTT
>TRBJ2-7|TRBD1|once|TRBV5-4
CASGQGLYEQYF
TGTGCCAGCGGACAGGGGCTCTACGAGCAGTACTTC
>TRBJ2-7|-|-|TRBV7-2
CASSPLTRGSYEQYF
TGTGCCAGCAGCCCCTTGACAAGGGGCTCCTACGAGCAGTACTTC
>TRBJ1-3|-|-|TRBV6-5
CASRGAGNTIYF
TGTGCCAGCAGGGGAGCTGGAAACACCATATATTTT
>TRBJ2-7|TRBD1|-|TRBV14
CASSQVSRTGNYEQYF
TGTGCCAGCAGCCAAGTTTCTCGGACAGGGAACTACGAGCAGTACTTC
>TRBJ2-7|-|-|TRBV28
CASSLRDNTYEQYF
TGTGCCAGCAGTCTCCGGGACAACACCTACGAGCAGTACTTC
>TRBJ1-3|-|-|TRBV9
CASSVDPRSSGNTIYF
TGTGCCAGCAGCGTAGATCCCAGGTCCTCTGGAAACACCATATATTTT
>TRBJ2-2|TRBD1|-|TRBV19
CASSTGQGTGELFF
TGTGCCAGTAGTACGGGACAGGGAACCGGGGAGCTGTTTTTT
>TRBJ1-6|-|-|TRBV9
CASSAGVGANSPLHF
TGTGCCAGCAGCGCAGGTGTGGGTGCGAATTCACCCCTCCACTTT
>TRBJ2-7|TRBD2|-|TRBV5-1
CASSSASGGSMTYEQYF
TGCGCCAGCAGCTCGGCTAGCGGGGGATCGATGACCTACGAGCAGTACTTC
>TRBJ2-3|TRBD2|-|TRBV2
CASSESASGRGTDTQYF
TGTGCCAGCAGTGAATCGGCTAGCGGGAGAGGCACAGATACGCAGTATTTT
>TRBJ2-7|TRBD2|-|TRBV11-2
CASSFAGEFYEQYF
TGTGCCAGCAGCTTCGCGGGGGAATTCTACGAGCAGTACTTC
>TRBJ2-7|TRBD2|-|TRBV3-1/TRBV3-2
CASSQGGGRGTYEQYF
TGTGCCAGCAGCCAAGGCGGCGGGAGGGGTACCTACGAGCAGTACTTC
>TRBJ2-3|-|-|TRBV5-1
CASSLGLASSSSTDTQYF
TGCGCCAGCAGCTTGGGGCTAGCGAGCTCCTCTAGCACAGATACGCAGTATTTT
>TRBJ2-7|-|-|TRBV10-3
CAINQGKTYEQYF
TGTGCCATCAACCAGGGGAAAACCTACGAGCAGTACTTC
>TRBJ2-3|TRBD1|-|TRBV9
CASSVAGTGSQYF
TGTGCCAGCAGCGTAGCCGGGACAGGGTCGCAGTATTTT
>TRBJ2-1|TRBD1|-|TRBV4-3
CASSQEYLRDSAYNEQFF
TGCGCCAGCAGCCAAGAATATCTCCGGGACAGTGCCTACAATGAGCAGTTCTTC
>TRBJ1-2|-|-|TRBV10-3
CAISEGSDNYGYTF
TGTGCCATCAGTGAGGGGAGTGATAACTATGGCTACACCTTC
>TRBJ1-2|-|-|TRBV21-1
CASSRGQFVYLANYGYTF
TGTGCCAGCAGCAGGGGACAGTTCGTCTACCTAGCTAACTATGGCTACACCTTC
>TRBJ1-6|TRBD1|few|TRBV9
CASSLQGQGGNSPLHF
TGTGCCAGCAGCCTCCAGGGACAGGGAGGGAATTCACCCCTCCACTTT
>TRBJ2-1|TRBD2|-|TRBV24-1
CATSDRTRGSLKQFF
TGTGCCACCAGTGATCGGACTAGGGGATCCTTGAAGCAGTTCTTC
>TRBJ2-2|-|-|TRBV3-1/TRBV3-2
CASSQVGGSGELFF
TGTGCCAGCAGCCAAGTAGGAGGGTCCGGGGAGCTGTTTTTT
>TRBJ2-5|-|-|TRBV15
CATSRDTGKQETQYF
TGTGCCACCAGCAGAGACACAGGGAAACAAGAGACCCAGTACTTC
>TRBJ1-5|-|few|TRBV3-1/TRBV3-2
CASSNHQEPGPQHF
TGTGCCAGCAGCAATCACCAGGAACCAGGGCCCCAGCATTTT
>TRBJ2-7|TRBD2|-|TRBV7-6
CASSLATSGREVEQYF
TGTGCCAGCAGCTTAGCCACTAGCGGGAGGGAGGTTGAGCAGTACTTC
>TRBJ1-5|-|-|TRBV4-3
CASSQELGLGNQPQHF
TGCGCCAGCAGCCAAGAACTCGGTCTTGGCAATCAGCCCCAGCATTTT
>TRBJ2-7|-|-|TRBV28
CASSDPGHFYEQYF
TGTGCCAGCAGTGATCCGGGACACTTCTACGAGCAGTACTTC
>TRBJ2-7|TRBD2|-|TRBV9
CASSVSAGEYPEQYF
TGTGCCAGCAGCGTATCCGCGGGGGAGTACCCCGAGCAGTACTTC
>TRBJ1-6|-|-|TRBV9
CASSVTSGLGSPLHF
TGTGCCAGCAGCGTGACCTCAGGGTTGGGCTCACCCCTCCACTTT
>TRBJ2-3|TRBD1|-|TRBV4-1
CASSQGTPGTASDTQYF
TGCGCCAGCAGCCAAGGCACACCCGGGACAGCCTCAGATACGCAGTATTTT